This entry lists 3 T cell receptor beta chains sequenced from one sample in a study of T cell responses to AZD1222 COVID-19 vaccine. Using immunoSEQ multiplex PCR, the repertoire was profiled, and TCRdb retains in-frame clones only, with some absent. The sample lists fewer than 50,000 clones, around 80% occurring once. Sequencing used peripheral blood, obtained 28 days after the second dose of the MenACWY control vaccine. Receptor source: an adult who received the MenACWY meningococcal vaccine as a control.

This chain uses TRBV12-3 or TRBV12-4 with TRBJ1-5; D is unresolved. The CDR3 has 13 residues. Trimming removed 5 bases at V and 0 bases at J, with 5 bases between. In DNA form, the CDR3 reads TGTGCCAGCAGTCTATATAGCAATCAGCCCCAGCATTTT. Translating gives CASSLYSNQPQHF.

This chain connects TRBV28 to TRBJ1-5, with D possibly being TRBD1 (5 bases). Germline loops: CDR1 MDHEN, CDR2 SYDVKM. There are 13 residues in the CDR3. This chain's CDR3 is CTAQDSLGQPQHF. The CDR3 DNA sequence: TGTACCGCCCAAGACAGCCTGGGGCAGCCCCAGCATTTT. Drawing the rest from reference TRBV28 and TRBJ1-5, the complete variable domain is DVKVTQSSRYLVKRTGEKVFLECVQDMDHENMFWYRQDPGLGLRLIYFSYDVKMKEKGDIPEGYSVSREKKERFSLILESASTNQTSMYLCTAQDSLGQPQHFGDGTRLSIL.

This chain connects TRBV11-3 to TRBJ2-1; D is tentatively TRBD1 or TRBD2 (6 bases each). From germline, CDR1 is SGHNT and CDR2 YENEEA. Trimming pared 5 bases from V and 7 bases from J, leaving 24 bases between. The CDR3 covers 17 residues. The CDR3 nucleotides are TGTGCCAGCAGCCCCCAGTTTCCGCCGGGGGCAAGGAATGAGCAGTTCTTC. It translates to CASSPQFPPGARNEQFF. Supplemented by reference TRBV11-3 and TRBJ2-1, the full variable domain reads EAGVVQSPRYKIIEKKQPVAFWCNPISGHNTLYWYLQNLGQGPELLIRYENEEAVDDSQLPKDRFSAERLKGVDSTLKIQPAELGDSAVYLCASSPQFPPGARNEQFFGPGTRLTVL.